This TCR beta chain was captured by sequencing in a study of blood T cells in healthy people across ages. A J-beta primer mix and a sample-barcoded 5' primer were used in a second PCR of about 7 to 11 cycles. The template-switch adaptor was a 5' adaptor with 12 random nucleotides. It tagged each cDNA molecule. MiXCR, applied by TCRdb to the 5' RACE reads, yields one record per CDR3 protein. The sample shows 1 million to 1.2 million distinct CDR3 sequences, around two fifths of them seen only once. Trimming removed 0 bases at V and 3 bases at J, with 2 bases between. CDR1 and CDR2 (germline): LNHNV, YYDKDF (reference sequence). The CDR3 length is 12 residues.

The sequencing input was blood. The source of this sequence is a man aged 18 to 29 in good health. This rearrangement joins TRBV15 to TRBJ1-1; no definite D call. The DNA of the CDR3 is TGTGCCACCAGCAGAGATTACACTGAAGCTTTCTTT. Amino acids: CATSRDYTEAFF.